These T cell receptor beta chains were read from a single sample in a study of blood T cell repertoires in COVID-19. The assay was immunoSEQ multiplex PCR, and TCRdb's table has in-frame clones only and misses some. The sample holds over 100,000 clones; nearly 90% are singletons and the top ten take around 2%. Material for sequencing was peripheral blood. Receptors originate from a man aged 50 or older with active COVID-19. CDR3s include the opening cysteine and the closing phenylalanine or tryptophan. Clone size is shown for a subset of rows, as once, few, many or a class of expanded clone.

V	size	J	CDR3
TRBV7-2	.	TRBJ2-2	CASSNGLAGVAGELFF
TRBV7-9	.	TRBJ2-5	CASSPDKQETQYF
TRBV19	.	TRBJ1-6	CASSIRQKDSPLHF
TRBV2	.	TRBJ1-4	CASSEALREGTNEKLFF
TRBV12-5	.	TRBJ2-7	CASGLVGGEQYF
TRBV12-3/TRBV12-4	.	TRBJ1-1	CASSDRYTEAFF
TRBV14	.	TRBJ2-7	CASSLRQAAYEQYF
TRBV4-1	few	TRBJ2-7	CASSQEGVYEQYF
TRBV6-2/TRBV6-3	.	TRBJ2-1	CASSLDRPSYNEQFF
TRBV30	.	TRBJ1-1	CAWSVAGNTEAFF
TRBV6-2/TRBV6-3	.	TRBJ2-3	CASSEGLAGGQDTQYF
TRBV5-4	.	TRBJ2-7	CASSLTGAYEQYF
TRBV15	.	TRBJ2-2	CATSRGDRVGTGELFF
TRBV12-3/TRBV12-4	.	TRBJ1-4	CASSLSGGKLFF
TRBV2	.	TRBJ2-1	CASRGGGAHNEQFF
TRBV6-6	.	TRBJ2-2	CAGKGQTNTGELFF
TRBV27	.	TRBJ1-5	CASRQRRDQPQHF
TRBV11-3	.	TRBJ1-1	CASSRNRKNTEAFF
TRBV7-9	.	TRBJ1-1	CASSSSRGFTEAFF
TRBV7-9	.	TRBJ2-7	CASSLTGGKISYEQYF
TRBV16	.	TRBJ1-5	CASTPQGVVSNQPQHF
TRBV19	few	TRBJ1-3	CASSILTGSGNTIYF
TRBV5-4	.	TRBJ1-2	CASSLGGGAHYGYTF
TRBV2	.	TRBJ2-7	CASIQGKYEQYF
TRBV6-5	.	TRBJ1-2	CASSSGGHGYTF
TRBV6-5	.	TRBJ1-4	CASSYSWGGEKLFF
TRBV7-9	.	TRBJ2-1	CASSSGQGAINEQFF
TRBV19	.	TRBJ1-2	CASSIDPSAVRGYTF
TRBV9	.	TRBJ1-5	CASSVKPGLGTGEIGANQPQHF
TRBV18	.	TRBJ1-1	CASSPTGLENTEAFF
TRBV10-2	.	TRBJ2-3	CASKPGQGSTDTQYF
TRBV5-5	.	TRBJ2-3	CASIDPGKSSTDTQYF
TRBV30	.	TRBJ2-1	CAWSKGLPYNEQFF
TRBV10-3	once	TRBJ2-1	CAISGSGLAGYNEQFF
TRBV6-5	once	TRBJ2-5	CASSSQQETQYF
TRBV6-5	.	TRBJ2-1	CASLKRPQSYNEQFF
TRBV11-2	many	TRBJ1-2	CASSSLRRAGGGYTF
TRBV18	.	TRBJ1-1	CASSATGTGNLNTEAFF
TRBV6-5	.	TRBJ1-2	CASGGTVGAGGYTF
TRBV2	.	TRBJ1-5	CASSVSLNQPQHF
TRBV29-1	.	TRBJ1-6	CSATVGTGDSPLHF
TRBV5-1	.	TRBJ2-1	CASSVRRGTVGEQFF
TRBV30	.	TRBJ1-2	CALRTIAGGYGYTF
TRBV11-3	.	TRBJ2-3	CASSLGTAGDTDTQYF
TRBV3-1/TRBV3-2	.	TRBJ1-4	CASSQEGQGSQRLFF
TRBV5-1	.	TRBJ2-1	CASSRGGATYNEQFF